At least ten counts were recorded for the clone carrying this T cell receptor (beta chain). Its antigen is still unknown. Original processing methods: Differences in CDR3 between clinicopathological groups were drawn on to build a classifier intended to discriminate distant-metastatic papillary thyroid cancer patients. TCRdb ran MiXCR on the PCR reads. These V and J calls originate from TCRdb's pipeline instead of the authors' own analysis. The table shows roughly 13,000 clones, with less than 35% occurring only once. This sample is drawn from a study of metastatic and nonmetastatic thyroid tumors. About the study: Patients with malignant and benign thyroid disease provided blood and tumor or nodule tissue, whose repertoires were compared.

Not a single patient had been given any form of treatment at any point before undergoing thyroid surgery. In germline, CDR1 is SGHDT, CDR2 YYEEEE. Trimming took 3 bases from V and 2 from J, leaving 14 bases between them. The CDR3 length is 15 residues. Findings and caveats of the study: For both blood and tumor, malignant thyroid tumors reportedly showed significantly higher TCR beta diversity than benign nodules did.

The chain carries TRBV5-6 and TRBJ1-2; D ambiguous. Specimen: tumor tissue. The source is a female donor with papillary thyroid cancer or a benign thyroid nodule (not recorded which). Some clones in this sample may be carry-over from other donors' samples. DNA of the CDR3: TGTGCCAGCAGCTCGGTTCAGACGGCGAACTATGGCTACACCTTC. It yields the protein CASSSVQTANYGYTF. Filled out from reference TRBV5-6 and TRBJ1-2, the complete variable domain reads DAGVTQSPTHLIKTRGQQVTLRCSPKSGHDTVSWYQQALGQGPQFIFQYYEEEERQRGNFPDRFSGHQFPNYSSELNVNALLLGDSALYLCASSSVQTANYGYTFGSGTRLTVV.